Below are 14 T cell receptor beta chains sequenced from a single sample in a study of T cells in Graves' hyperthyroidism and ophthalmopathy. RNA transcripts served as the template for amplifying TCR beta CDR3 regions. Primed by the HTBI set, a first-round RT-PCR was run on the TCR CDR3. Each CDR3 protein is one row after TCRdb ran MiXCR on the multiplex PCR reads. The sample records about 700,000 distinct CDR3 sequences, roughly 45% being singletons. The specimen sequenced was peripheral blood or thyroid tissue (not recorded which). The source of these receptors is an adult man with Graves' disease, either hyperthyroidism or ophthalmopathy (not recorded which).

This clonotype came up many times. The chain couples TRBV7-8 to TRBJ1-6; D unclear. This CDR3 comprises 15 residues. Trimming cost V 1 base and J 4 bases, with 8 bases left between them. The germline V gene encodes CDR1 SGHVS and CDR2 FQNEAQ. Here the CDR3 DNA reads TGTGCCAGCAGCTTAGATAACGGTTATAATTCACCCCTCCACTTT. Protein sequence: CASSLDNGYNSPLHF.

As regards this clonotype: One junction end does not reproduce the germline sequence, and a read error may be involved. The CDR3 region is CASSQEPGQYF. As DNA, the CDR3 is TGCGCCAGCAGCCAAGAGCCGGGACAGTACTTC. The chain has TRBV7-9 and TRBJ2-5; D might be TRBD2 (5 bases). Germline CDR1 is SEHNR and CDR2 is FQNEAQ (reference sequence). This CDR3 has 11 amino acids.

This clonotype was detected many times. The CDR3 is CASSVSNTGGPYGYTF. The DNA of the CDR3 is TGTGCCAGCAGTGTATCTAACACCGGGGGCCCATATGGCTACACCTTC. The chain is built from TRBV25-1 and TRBJ1-2, with D tentatively TRBD1 (6 bases). The CDR3 loop spans 16 amino acids. With 4 bases removed from V and 5 bases from J, the gap between germline ends came to 20 bases. From germline, CDR1 is MGHDK and CDR2 SYGVNS.

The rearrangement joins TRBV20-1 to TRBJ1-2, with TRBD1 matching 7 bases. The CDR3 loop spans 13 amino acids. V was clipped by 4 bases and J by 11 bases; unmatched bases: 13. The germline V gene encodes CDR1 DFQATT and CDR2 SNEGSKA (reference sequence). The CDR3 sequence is CSATQGVRVGYTF. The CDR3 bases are TGCAGTGCTACTCAGGGGGTCAGGGTTGGGTACACCTTC.

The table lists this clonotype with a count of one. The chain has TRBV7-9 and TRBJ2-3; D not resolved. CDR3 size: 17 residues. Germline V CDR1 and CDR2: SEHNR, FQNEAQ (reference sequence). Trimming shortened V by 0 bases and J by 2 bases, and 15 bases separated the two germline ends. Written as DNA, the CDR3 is TGTGCCAGCAGCTTAGCGTGGGCAGGCGGAATCACAGATACGCAGTATTTT. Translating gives CASSLAWAGGITDTQYF. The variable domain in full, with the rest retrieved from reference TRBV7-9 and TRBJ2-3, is DTGVSQNPRHKITKRGQNVTFRCDPISEHNRLYWYRQTLGQGPEFLTYFQNEAQLEKSRLLSDRFSAERPKGSFSTLEIQRTEQGDSAMYLCASSLAWAGGITDTQYFGPGTRLTVL.

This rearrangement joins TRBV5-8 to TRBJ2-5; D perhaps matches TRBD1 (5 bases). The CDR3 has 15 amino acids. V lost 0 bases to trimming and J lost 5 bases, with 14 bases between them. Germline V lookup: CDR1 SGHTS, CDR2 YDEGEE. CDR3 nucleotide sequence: TGTGCCAGCAGCTTGGCAGGGTTGGAAGGGGAGACCCAGTACTTC. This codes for CASSLAGLEGETQYF.

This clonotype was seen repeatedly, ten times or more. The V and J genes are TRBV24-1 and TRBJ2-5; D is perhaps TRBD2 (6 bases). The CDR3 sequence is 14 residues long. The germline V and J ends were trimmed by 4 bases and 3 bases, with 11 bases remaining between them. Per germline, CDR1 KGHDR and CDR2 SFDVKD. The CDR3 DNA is TGTGCCACCAGTGACGCCGGGGGAAAAGAGACCCAGTACTTC. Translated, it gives CATSDAGGKETQYF.

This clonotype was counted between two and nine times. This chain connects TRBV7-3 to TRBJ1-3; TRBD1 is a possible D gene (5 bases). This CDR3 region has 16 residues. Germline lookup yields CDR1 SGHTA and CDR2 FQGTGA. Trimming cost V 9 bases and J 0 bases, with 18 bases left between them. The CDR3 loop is CASSIRGQRSGNTIYF. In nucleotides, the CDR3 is TGTGCCAGTAGTATTCGGGGCCAGCGCTCTGGAAACACCATATATTTT.

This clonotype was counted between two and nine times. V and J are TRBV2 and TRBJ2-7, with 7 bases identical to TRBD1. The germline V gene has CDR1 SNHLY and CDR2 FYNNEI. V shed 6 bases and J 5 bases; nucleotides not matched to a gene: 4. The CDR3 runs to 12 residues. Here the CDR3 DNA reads TGTGCCAGCAGCCCAGGGGGACACGAGCAGTACTTC. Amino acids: CASSPGGHEQYF. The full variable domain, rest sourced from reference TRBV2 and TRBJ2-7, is EPEVTQTPSHQVTQMGQEVILRCVPISNHLYFYWYRQILGQKVEFLVSFYNNEISEKSEIFDDQFSVERPDGSNFTLKIRSTKLEDSAMYFCASSPGGHEQYFGPGTRLTVT.

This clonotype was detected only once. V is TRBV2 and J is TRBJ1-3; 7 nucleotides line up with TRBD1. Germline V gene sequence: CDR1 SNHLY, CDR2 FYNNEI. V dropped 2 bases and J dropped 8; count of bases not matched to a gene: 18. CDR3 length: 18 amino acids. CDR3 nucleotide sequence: TGTGCCAGCAGTGAATCTTCGGGACAGAGGAACTATGGCTACACCATATATTTT. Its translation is CASSESSGQRNYGYTIYF.

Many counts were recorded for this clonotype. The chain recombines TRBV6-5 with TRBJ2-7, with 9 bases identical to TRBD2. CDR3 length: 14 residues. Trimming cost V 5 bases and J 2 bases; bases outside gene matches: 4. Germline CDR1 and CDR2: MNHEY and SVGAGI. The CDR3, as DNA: TGTGCCAGCAGTGCAGCGGGGGGTACCTACGAGCAGTACTTC. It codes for CASSAAGGTYEQYF.

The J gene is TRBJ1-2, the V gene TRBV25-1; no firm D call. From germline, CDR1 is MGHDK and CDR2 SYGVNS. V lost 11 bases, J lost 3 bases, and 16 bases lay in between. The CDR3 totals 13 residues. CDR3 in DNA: TGTGCCTGGAGTCCCCAGGCGGACTATGGCTACACCTTC. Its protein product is CAWSPQADYGYTF.

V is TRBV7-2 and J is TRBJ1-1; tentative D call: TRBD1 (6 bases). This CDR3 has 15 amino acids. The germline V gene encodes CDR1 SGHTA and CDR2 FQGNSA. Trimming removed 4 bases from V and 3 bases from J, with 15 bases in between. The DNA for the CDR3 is TGTGCCAGCAGCTCCCATGGGGGGGGCTACACTGAAGCTTTCTTT. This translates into CASSSHGGGYTEAFF.

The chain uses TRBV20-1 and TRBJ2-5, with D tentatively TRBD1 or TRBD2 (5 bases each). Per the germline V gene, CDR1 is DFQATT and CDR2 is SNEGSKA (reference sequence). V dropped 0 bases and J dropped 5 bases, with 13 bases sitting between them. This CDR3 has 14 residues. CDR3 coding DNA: TGCAGTGCTAGAGACTTGAGAGAGGGGGAGACCCAGTACTTC. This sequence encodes CSARDLREGETQYF.